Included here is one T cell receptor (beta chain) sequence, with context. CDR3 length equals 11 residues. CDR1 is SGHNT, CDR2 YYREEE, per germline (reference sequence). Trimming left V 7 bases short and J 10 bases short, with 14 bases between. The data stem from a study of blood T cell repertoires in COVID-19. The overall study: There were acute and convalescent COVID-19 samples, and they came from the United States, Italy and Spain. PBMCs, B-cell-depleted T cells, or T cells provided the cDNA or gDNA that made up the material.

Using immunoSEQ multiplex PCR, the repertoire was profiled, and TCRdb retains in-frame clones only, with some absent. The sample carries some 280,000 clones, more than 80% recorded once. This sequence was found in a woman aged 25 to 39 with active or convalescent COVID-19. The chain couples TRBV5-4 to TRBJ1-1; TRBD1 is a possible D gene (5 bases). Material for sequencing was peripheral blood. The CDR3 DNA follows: TGTGCCAGCGGGGGACCCGGGGGAGCTTTCTTT. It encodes CASGGPGGAFF. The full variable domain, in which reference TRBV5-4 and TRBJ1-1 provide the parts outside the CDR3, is ETGVTQSPTHLIKTRGQQVTLRCSSQSGHNTVSWYQQALGQGPQFIFQYYREEENGRGNFPPRFSGLQFPNYSSELNVNALELDDSALYLCASGGPGGAFFGQGTRLTVV.